The present entry profiles one T cell receptor beta chain with its context. This entry comes from a study of shared clonotypes between healthy human individuals. Overall study context: Donors had three CD4 naive, three CD4 memory, two CD8 naive and one CD8 memory plate apiece.

CDR1 and CDR2 (germline): SGHAT, FQNNGV. The CDR3 sequence is 14 residues long. Trimming left V 1 base short and J 6 bases short, with 13 bases between. Data came from immunoSEQ multiplex PCR; TCRdb stores just in-frame clones and leaves some out. The table lists millions of clones, approximately 95% of them singletons. The sample consisted of naive CD4+ T cells from PBMCs. The subset denotes: CD45RA+ positively selected. The sequence came from a young man in good health. Some clones in this sample may be carry-over from other donors' samples. The chain joins TRBV11-2 to TRBJ2-7, with TRBD1 as a possible D gene (5 bases). CDR3: CASSLVGQGSEQYF. Written as DNA, the CDR3 is TGTGCCAGCAGCTTAGTCGGCCAGGGTTCCGAGCAGTACTTC. The entire variable domain, with the rest obtained from reference TRBV11-2 and TRBJ2-7, is as follows: EAGVAQSPRYKIIEKRQSVAFWCNPISGHATLYWYQQILGQGPKLLIQFQNNGVVDDSQLPKDRFSAERLKGVDSTLKIQPAKLEDSAVYLCASSLVGQGSEQYFGPGTRLTVT.